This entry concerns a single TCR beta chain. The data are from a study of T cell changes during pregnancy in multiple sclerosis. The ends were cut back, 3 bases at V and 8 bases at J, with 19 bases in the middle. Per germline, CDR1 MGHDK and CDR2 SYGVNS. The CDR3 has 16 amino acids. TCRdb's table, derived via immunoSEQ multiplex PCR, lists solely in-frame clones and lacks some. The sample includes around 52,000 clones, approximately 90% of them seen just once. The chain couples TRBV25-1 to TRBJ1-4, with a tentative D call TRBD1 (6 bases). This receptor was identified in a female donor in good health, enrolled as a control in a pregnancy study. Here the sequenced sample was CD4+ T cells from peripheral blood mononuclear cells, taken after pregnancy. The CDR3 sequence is CASSDGTRGQGEKLFF. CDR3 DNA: TGTGCCAGCAGTGACGGGACGCGGGGGCAGGGGGAAAAACTGTTTTTT. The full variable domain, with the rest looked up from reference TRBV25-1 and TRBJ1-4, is EADIYQTPRYLVIGTGKKITLECSQTMGHDKMYWYQQDPGMELHLIHYSYGVNSTEKGDLSSESTVSRIRTEHFPLTLESARPSHTSQYLCASSDGTRGQGEKLFFGSGTQLSVL.